This entry features one T cell receptor beta chain sequence. This sample was taken from a study of blood T cell repertoires in COVID-19. Study details: PBMCs, B-cell-depleted T cells, or T cells provided the cDNA or gDNA that made up the material.

The table came from immunoSEQ multiplex PCR; TCRdb's copy has only in-frame clones and leaves some out. Of roughly 390,000 clones in the sample, 85% are singletons; the top ten hold approximately 3.7%. The V gene's germline CDR1 is SEHNR and CDR2 FQNEAQ (reference sequence). This CDR3 is 13 amino acids long. Trimming cost V 5 bases and J 3 bases, with 8 bases left between them. Specimen: peripheral blood. The sequence was collected from a young woman with acute or convalescent COVID-19. The chain combines TRBV7-9 with TRBJ1-5; no definite D call. This CDR3 is CASSPEANQPQHF. CDR3 in DNA: TGTGCCAGCAGCCCCGAGGCCAATCAGCCCCAGCATTTT.